This T cell receptor (beta chain) derives from a study of T cells in Graves' hyperthyroidism and ophthalmopathy. Study results and limitations: In the blood, most expanded thyroid clonotypes above 0.001 appeared as well.

Every diagnosis used clinical symptoms, serum thyroxine and TRAb, thyroid ultrasound and orbital computed tomography. Amplification yielded TCR beta CDR3 regions, with RNA transcripts as the source. HTBI primers were the set used in a first-round RT-PCR of the TCR CDR3. TCRdb independently ran MiXCR on the multiplex PCR reads; one entry per CDR3 protein. The sample holds around 250,000 distinct CDR3 sequences, roughly 15% seen once. This clonotype was seen ten or more times. Its antigen is not identified. This sequence was found in a woman in her thirties or forties with Graves' hyperthyroidism that later progressed to Graves' ophthalmopathy. Sequencing used blood.

The DNA of the CDR3 is TGTGCCACCAGTGAAGAGGGTGGCAATCAGCCCCAGCATTTT. Residues: CATSEEGGNQPQHF. The chain has TRBV24-1 and TRBJ1-5, with D hard to call. The germline V gene encodes CDR1 KGHDR and CDR2 SFDVKD. The ends were cut back, 4 bases at V and 2 bases at J, with 8 bases in the middle. The CDR3 extends over 14 amino acids.